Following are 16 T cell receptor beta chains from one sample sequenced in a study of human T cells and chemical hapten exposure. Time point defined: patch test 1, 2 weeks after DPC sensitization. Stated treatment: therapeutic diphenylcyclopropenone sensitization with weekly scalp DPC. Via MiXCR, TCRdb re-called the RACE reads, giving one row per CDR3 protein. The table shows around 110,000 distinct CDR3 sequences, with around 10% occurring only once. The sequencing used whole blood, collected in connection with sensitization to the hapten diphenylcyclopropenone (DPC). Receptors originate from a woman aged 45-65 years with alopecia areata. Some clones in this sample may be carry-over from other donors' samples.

The CDR3 bases are TGTGCCAGCAGCTTATTTTGGGGCGAAGAGACCCAGTACTTC. Amino acid sequence: CASSLFWGEETQYF. The chain joins TRBV11-2 to TRBJ2-5; TRBD1 is a possible D gene (5 bases). This CDR3 contains 14 residues. The V end was cut by 2 bases, the J end by 3 bases, with 10 bases between. Germline CDR1 is SGHAT and CDR2 is FQNNGV.

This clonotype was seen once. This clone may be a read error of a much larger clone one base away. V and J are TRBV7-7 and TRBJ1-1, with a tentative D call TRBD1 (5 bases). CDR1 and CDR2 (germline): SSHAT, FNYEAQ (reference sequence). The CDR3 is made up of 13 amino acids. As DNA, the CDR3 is TGTGCTAGCGGCTTATCTGGGGGAACTGAAGCTTTCTTT. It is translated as CASGLSGGTEAFF. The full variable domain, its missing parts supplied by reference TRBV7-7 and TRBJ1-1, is GAGVSQSPRYKVTKRGQDVTLRCDPISSHATLYWYQQALGQGPEFLTYFNYEAQPDKSGLPSDRFSAERPEGSISTLTIQRTEQRDSAMYRCASGLSGGTEAFFGQGTRLTVV.

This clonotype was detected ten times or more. In DNA, the CDR3 is TGTGCCAGCAGCACACGAAGAGGAAGGGGGGGAAGTGAAAAACTGTTTTTT. Translating it yields CASSTRRGRGGSEKLFF. The chain couples TRBV6-1 to TRBJ1-4, with a tentative D call TRBD1 (6 bases). This CDR3 contains 17 residues. V dropped 6 bases and J dropped 7 bases, with 24 bases sitting between them. CDR1 and CDR2 from the germline V gene are MNHNS and SASEGT.

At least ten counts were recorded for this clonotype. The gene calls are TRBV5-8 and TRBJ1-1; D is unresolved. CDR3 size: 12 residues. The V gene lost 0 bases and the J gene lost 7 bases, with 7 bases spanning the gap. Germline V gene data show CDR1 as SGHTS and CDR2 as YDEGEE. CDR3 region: CASSLDRFEAFF. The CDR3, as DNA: TGTGCCAGCAGCTTGGATAGATTTGAAGCTTTCTTT.

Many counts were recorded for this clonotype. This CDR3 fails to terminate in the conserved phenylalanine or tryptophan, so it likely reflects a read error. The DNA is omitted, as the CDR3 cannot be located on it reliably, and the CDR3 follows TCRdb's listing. Here the CDR3 reads CASSYTRDRGPNWI. The chain has TRBV6-6 and TRBJ2-7; the table names TRBD1, a call not compared with the DNA. The CDR3 region is 14 residues in length, termini included. From germline, CDR1 is MNHNY and CDR2 SVGAGI (reference sequence).

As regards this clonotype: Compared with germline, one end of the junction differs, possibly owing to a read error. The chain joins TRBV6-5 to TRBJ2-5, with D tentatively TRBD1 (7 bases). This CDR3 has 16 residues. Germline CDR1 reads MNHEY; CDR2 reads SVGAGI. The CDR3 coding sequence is TGTGCCAACAGTTCAAGACAGGGCGGGATAGCGGAGACCCAGTACTTC. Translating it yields CANSSRQGGIAETQYF.

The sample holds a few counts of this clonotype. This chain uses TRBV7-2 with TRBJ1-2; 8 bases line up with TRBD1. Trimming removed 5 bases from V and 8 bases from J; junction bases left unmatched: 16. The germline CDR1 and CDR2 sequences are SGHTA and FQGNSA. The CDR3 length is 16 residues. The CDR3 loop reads CASSAGQTGGRRGYTF. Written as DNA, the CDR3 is TGTGCCAGCAGCGCGGGACAAACAGGGGGGCGACGAGGCTACACCTTC.

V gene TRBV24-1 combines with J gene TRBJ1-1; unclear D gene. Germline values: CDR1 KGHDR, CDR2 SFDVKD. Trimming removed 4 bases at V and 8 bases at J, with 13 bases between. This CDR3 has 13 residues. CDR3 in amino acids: CATSDPLSAEAFF. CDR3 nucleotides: TGTGCCACCAGTGACCCTCTTAGTGCCGAAGCTTTCTTT.

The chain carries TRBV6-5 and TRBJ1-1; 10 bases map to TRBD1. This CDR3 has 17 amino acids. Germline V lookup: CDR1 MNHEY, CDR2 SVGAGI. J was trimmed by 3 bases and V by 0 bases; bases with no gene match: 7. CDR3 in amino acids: CASSYSRTGGLDTEAFF. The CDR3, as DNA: TGTGCCAGCAGTTACTCGCGGACAGGGGGATTGGACACTGAAGCTTTCTTT.

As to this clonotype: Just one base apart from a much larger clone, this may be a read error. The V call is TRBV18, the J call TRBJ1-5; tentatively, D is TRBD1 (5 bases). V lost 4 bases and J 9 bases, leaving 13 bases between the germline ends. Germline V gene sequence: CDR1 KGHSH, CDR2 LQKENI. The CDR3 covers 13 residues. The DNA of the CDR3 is TGTGCCAGCTCACGAGGGGAGGATCGGCCCCAGCATTTT. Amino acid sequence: CASSRGEDRPQHF.

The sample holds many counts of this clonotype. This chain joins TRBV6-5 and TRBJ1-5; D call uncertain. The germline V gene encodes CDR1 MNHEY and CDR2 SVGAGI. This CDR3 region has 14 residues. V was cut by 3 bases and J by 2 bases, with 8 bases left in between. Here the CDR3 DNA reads TGTGCCAGCAGTTATGGAGGAGGCAATCAGCCCCAGCATTTT. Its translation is CASSYGGGNQPQHF.

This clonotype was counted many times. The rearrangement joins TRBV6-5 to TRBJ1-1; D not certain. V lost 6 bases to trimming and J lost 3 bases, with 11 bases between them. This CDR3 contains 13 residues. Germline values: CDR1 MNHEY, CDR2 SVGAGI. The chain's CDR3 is CASSPWTDTEAFF. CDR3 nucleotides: TGTGCCAGCAGCCCCTGGACGGACACTGAAGCTTTCTTT.

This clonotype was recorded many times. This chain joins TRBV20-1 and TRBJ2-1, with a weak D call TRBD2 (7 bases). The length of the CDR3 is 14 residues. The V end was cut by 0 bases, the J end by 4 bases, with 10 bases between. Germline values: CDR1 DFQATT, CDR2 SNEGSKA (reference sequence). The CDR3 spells CSAREGGPYNEQFF. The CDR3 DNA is TGCAGTGCTAGAGAGGGGGGGCCTTACAATGAGCAGTTCTTC.

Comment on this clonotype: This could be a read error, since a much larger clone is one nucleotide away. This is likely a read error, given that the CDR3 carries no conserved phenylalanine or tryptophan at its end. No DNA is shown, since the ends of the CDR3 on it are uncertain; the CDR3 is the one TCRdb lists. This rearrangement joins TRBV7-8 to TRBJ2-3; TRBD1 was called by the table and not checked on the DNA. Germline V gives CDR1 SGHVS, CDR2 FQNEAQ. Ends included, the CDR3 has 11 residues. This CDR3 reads CASSSRQAPTS.

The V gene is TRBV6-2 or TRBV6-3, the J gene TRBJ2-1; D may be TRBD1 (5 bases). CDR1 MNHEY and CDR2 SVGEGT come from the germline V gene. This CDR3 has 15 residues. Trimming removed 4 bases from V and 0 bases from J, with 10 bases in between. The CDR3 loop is CASSWGGSSYNEQFF. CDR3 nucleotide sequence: TGTGCCAGCAGTTGGGGCGGTAGCTCCTACAATGAGCAGTTCTTC.

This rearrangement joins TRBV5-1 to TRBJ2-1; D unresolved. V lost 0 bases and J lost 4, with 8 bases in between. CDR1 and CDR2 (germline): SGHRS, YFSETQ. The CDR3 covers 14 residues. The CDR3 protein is CASSLAGQYNEQFF. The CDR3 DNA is TGCGCCAGCAGCTTGGCCGGTCAGTACAATGAGCAGTTCTTC.